This paragraph covers one T cell receptor beta chain sequence. This sample stems from a study of blood T cell repertoires in COVID-19. Measured with immunoSEQ multiplex PCR; TCRdb has only the in-frame clones, and not every one. This sample has 150,000 or so clones, with 70% to 90% found just once. The CDR3 covers 15 residues. Deletions cut 5 bases from V and 0 bases from J, with 14 bases between. From germline, CDR1 is LGHDT and CDR2 YNNKEL (reference sequence). This TCR came from a woman aged 70-85 years with acute or convalescent COVID-19. The chain is built from TRBV3-1 (or the pseudogene TRBV3-2) and TRBJ2-7, with D perhaps TRBD2 (5 bases). Sequencing was carried out using peripheral blood. The CDR3 reads CASSKAGLSSYEQYF. The CDR3 bases are TGTGCCAGCAGCAAGGCGGGCTTAAGCTCCTACGAGCAGTACTTC.